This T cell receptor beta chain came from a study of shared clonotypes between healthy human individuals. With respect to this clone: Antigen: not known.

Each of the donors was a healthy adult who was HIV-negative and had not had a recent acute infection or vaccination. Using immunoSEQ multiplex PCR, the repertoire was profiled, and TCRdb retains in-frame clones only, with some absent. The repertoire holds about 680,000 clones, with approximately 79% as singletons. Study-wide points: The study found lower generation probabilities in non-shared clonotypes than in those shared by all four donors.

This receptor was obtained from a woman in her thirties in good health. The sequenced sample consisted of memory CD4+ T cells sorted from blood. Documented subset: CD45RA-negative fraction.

The CDR3 sequence is CASSPTVAGGSYYNEQFF. The CDR3, as DNA: TGTGCCAGCAGCCCAACGGTAGCGGGAGGTTCATACTACAATGAGCAGTTCTTC. This sequence joins TRBV7-3 and TRBJ2-1, with TRBD2 matching 10 bases. The CDR3 runs 18 residues. With 5 bases clipped from V and 3 bases from J, the junction kept 13 bases outside the gene matches. The germline CDR1 and CDR2 sequences are SGHTA and FQGTGA.